This TCR beta chain was sequenced during a study of somatic mutations in cytotoxic T cells in rheumatoid arthritis. About the research overall: Using a FACSAria II or Sony SH800, a portion of the V beta antibody-stained T-cell populations were flow-sorted at nearly 100% purity, and among those populations were V beta1+ cells that were then sequenced for TCRB.

Positive magnetic bead selection was used to isolate CD4+ and CD8+ cells; purity was checked by flow cytometry. Trimming pared 4 bases from V and 6 bases from J, leaving 14 bases between. Germline CDR1 SGHRS, CDR2 YFSETQ. The CDR3 has 14 amino acids. Sequencing used immunoSEQ multiplex PCR; TCRdb keeps in-frame clones, though not all of them. The table has about 15,000 clones, under 95% seen once. This clonotype was sampled from a man in his 70s with rheumatoid arthritis. V usage is TRBV5-1 and J usage is TRBJ2-1; maybe TRBD2 (7 bases). Input material: CD4+ T cells sorted from blood. The CDR3 here is CASSSRGGPNEQFF. The CDR3 bases are TGCGCCAGCAGCAGTAGGGGGGGGCCCAATGAGCAGTTCTTC. Drawing the rest from reference TRBV5-1 and TRBJ2-1, the complete variable domain is KAGVTQTPRYLIKTRGQQVTLSCSPISGHRSVSWYQQTPGQGLQFLFEYFSETQRNKGNFPGRFSGRQFSNSRSEMNVSTLELGDSALYLCASSSRGGPNEQFFGPGTRLTVL.